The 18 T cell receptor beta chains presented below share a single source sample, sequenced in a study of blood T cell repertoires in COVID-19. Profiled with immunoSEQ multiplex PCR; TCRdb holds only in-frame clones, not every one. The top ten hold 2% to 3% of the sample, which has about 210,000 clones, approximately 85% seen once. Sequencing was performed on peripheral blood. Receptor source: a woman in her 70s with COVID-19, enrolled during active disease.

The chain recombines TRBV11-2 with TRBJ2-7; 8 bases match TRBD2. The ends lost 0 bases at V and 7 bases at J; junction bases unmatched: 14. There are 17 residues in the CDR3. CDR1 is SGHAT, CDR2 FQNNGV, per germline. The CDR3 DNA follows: TGTGCCAGCAGCTTAGAGGAAGCGGGAGTACGAACGGGTGAGCAGTACTTC. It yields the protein CASSLEEAGVRTGEQYF.

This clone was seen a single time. CDR3 amino acids: CASSPSWGVGNSPLHF. In DNA form, the CDR3 reads TGTGCCAGCAGCCCGAGTTGGGGGGTTGGGAATTCACCCCTCCACTTT. V gene TRBV9 combines with J gene TRBJ1-6, with a weak D call TRBD1 (5 bases). CDR3 length equals 16 residues. Germline assignment: CDR1 SGDLS and CDR2 YYNGEE. V was shortened by 4 bases and J by 7 bases, with 18 bases between the two germline ends.

CDR3 in DNA: TGCGCCAGCAGCCCAGGACAGGGGCTGGAGACTGAAGCTTTCTTT. It is translated as CASSPGQGLETEAFF. This sequence joins TRBV5-1 and TRBJ1-1; 9 bases match TRBD1. V gave up 4 bases and J gave up 5 bases; unmatched junction bases: 9. Germline V CDR1 and CDR2: SGHRS, YFSETQ. The CDR3 is 15 amino acids. The whole variable domain, filled in from reference TRBV5-1 and TRBJ1-1, reads KAGVTQTPRYLIKTRGQQVTLSCSPISGHRSVSWYQQTPGQGLQFLFEYFSETQRNKGNFPGRFSGRQFSNSRSEMNVSTLELGDSALYLCASSPGQGLETEAFFGQGTRLTVV.

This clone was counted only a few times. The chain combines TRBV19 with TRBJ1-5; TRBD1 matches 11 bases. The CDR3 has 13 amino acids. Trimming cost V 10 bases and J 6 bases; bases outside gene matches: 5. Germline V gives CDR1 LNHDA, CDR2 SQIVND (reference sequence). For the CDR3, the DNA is TGTGCCATTGGACAGGGGGCTGGTCAGCCCCAGCATTTT. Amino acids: CAIGQGAGQPQHF.

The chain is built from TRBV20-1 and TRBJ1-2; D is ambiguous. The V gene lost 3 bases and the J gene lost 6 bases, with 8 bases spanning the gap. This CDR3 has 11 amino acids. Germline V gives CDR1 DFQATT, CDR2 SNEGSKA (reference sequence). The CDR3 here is CSASGRDGYTF. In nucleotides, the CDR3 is TGCAGTGCTAGCGGGAGGGATGGCTACACCTTC.

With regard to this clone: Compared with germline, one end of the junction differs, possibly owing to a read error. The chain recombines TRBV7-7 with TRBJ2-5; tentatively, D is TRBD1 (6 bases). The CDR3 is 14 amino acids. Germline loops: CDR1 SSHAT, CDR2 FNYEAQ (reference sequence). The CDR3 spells CASSPTGSLETQYF. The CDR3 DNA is TGTGCTAGCAGCCCTACAGGGAGTTTGGAGACCCAGTACTTC. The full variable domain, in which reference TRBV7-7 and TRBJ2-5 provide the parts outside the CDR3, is GAGVSQSPRYKVTKRGQDVTLRCDPISSHATLYWYQQALGQGPEFLTYFNYEAQPDKSGLPSDRFSAERPEGSISTLTIQRTEQRDSAMYRCASSPTGSLETQYFGPGTRLLVL.

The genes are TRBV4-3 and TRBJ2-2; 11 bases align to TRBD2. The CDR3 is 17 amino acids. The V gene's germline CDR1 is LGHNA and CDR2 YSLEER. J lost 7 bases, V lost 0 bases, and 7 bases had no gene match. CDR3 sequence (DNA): TGCGCCAGCAGCCAAGATCGTAGCGGGGGGGCCGGCGGGGAGCTGTTTTTT. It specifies CASSQDRSGGAGGELFF.

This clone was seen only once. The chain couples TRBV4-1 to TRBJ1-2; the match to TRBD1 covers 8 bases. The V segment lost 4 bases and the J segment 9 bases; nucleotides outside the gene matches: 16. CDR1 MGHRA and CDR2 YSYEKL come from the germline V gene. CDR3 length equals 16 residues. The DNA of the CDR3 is TGCGCCAGCAGCCCCCCAAGGGTTGACAGGGGAAGAAGCTACACCTTC. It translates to CASSPPRVDRGRSYTF.

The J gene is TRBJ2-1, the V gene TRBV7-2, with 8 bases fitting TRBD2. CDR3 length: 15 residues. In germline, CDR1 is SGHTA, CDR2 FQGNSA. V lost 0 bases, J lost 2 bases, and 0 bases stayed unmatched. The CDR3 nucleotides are TGTGCCAGCAGCTTAGCGACTAGCGCCTACAATGAGCAGTTCTTC. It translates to CASSLATSAYNEQFF.

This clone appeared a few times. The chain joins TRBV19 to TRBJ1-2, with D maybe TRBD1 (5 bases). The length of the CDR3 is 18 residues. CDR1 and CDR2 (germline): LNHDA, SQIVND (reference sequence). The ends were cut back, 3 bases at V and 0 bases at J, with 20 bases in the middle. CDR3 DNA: TGTGCCAGTAGTATCGGTGGGGCAGGCCGAACTTCTAACTATGGCTACACCTTC. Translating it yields CASSIGGAGRTSNYGYTF.

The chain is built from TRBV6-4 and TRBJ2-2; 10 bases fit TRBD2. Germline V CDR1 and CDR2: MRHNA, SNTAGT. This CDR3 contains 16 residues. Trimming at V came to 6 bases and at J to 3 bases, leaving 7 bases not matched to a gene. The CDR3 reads CASRASSGSHTGELFF. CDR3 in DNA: TGTGCCAGCAGGGCATCTAGCGGGAGTCACACCGGGGAGCTGTTTTTT.

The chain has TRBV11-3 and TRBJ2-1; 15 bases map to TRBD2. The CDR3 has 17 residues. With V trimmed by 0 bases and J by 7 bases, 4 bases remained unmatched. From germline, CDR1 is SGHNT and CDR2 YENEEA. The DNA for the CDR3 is TGTGCCAGCAGCTTAGATAGGACTAGCGGGGGGGAAAATGAGCAGTTCTTC. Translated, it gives CASSLDRTSGGENEQFF. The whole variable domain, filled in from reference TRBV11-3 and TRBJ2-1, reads EAGVVQSPRYKIIEKKQPVAFWCNPISGHNTLYWYLQNLGQGPELLIRYENEEAVDDSQLPKDRFSAERLKGVDSTLKIQPAELGDSAVYLCASSLDRTSGGENEQFFGPGTRLTVL.

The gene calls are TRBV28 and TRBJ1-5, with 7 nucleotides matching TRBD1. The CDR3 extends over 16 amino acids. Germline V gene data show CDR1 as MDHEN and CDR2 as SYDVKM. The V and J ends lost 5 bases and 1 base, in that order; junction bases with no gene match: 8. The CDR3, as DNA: TGTGCCAGCAGTCCTAACGGACAGGACAGCAATCAGCCCCAGCATTTT. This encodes CASSPNGQDSNQPQHF. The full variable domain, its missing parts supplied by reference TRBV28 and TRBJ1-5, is DVKVTQSSRYLVKRTGEKVFLECVQDMDHENMFWYRQDPGLGLRLIYFSYDVKMKEKGDIPEGYSVSREKKERFSLILESASTNQTSMYLCASSPNGQDSNQPQHFGDGTRLSIL.

CDR3 amino acids: CASSQDMGGGELFF. The DNA for the CDR3 is TGCGCCAGCAGCCAAGACATGGGAGGCGGGGAGCTGTTTTTT. The chain employs TRBV4-3 and TRBJ2-2; a weak D match, TRBD2 (6 bases). CDR3 size: 14 residues. Germline V gene sequence: CDR1 LGHNA, CDR2 YSLEER. The V gene lost 0 bases and the J gene lost 7 bases, with 9 bases spanning the gap.

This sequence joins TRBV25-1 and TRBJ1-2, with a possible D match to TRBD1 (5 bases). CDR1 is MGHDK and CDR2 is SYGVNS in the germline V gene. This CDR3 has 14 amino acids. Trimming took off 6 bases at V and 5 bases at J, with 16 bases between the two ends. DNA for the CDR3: TGTGCCAGCAGGGGGCCCGGGGGTGGGTATGGCTACACCTTC. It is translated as CASRGPGGGYGYTF.

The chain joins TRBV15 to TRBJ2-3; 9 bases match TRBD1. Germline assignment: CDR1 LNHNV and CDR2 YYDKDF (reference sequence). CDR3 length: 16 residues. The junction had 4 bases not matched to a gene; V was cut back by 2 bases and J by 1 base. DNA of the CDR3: TGTGCCACCAGCAGACTGCGGACAGGGGGCACAGATACGCAGTATTTT. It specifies CATSRLRTGGTDTQYF.

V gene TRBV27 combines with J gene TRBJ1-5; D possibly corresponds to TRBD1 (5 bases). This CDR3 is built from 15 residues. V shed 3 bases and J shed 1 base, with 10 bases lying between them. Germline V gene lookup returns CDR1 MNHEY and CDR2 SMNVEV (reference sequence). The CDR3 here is CASSLARVSNQPQHF. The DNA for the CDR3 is TGTGCCAGCAGTTTGGCCAGGGTGAGCAATCAGCCCCAGCATTTT.

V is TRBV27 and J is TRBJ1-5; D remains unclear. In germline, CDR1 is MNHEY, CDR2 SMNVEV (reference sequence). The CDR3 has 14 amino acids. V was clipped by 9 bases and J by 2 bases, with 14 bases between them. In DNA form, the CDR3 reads TGTGCCAGTTGTGGAGGTTTAGGCAATCAGCCCCAGCATTTT. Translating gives CASCGGLGNQPQHF.